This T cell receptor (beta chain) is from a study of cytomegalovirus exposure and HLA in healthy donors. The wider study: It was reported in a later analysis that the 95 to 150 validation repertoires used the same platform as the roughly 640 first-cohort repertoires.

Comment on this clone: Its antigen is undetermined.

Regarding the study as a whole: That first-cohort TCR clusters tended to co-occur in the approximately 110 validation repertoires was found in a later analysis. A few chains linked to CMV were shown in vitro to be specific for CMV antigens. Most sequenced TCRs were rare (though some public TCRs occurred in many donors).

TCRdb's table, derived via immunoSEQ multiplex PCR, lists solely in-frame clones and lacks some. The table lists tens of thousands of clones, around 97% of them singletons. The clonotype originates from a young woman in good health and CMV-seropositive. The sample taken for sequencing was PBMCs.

CDR3 nucleotides: TGTGCCAGCTCACCACCGGTGACAGGACATTCCTCTGGAAACACCATATATTTT. Its protein product is CASSPPVTGHSSGNTIYF. J is TRBJ1-3 and V is TRBV18, with D possibly being TRBD1 (6 bases). CDR3 size: 18 residues. V lost 0 bases to trimming and J lost 0 bases, with 15 bases between them. The germline V gene has CDR1 KGHSH and CDR2 LQKENI.